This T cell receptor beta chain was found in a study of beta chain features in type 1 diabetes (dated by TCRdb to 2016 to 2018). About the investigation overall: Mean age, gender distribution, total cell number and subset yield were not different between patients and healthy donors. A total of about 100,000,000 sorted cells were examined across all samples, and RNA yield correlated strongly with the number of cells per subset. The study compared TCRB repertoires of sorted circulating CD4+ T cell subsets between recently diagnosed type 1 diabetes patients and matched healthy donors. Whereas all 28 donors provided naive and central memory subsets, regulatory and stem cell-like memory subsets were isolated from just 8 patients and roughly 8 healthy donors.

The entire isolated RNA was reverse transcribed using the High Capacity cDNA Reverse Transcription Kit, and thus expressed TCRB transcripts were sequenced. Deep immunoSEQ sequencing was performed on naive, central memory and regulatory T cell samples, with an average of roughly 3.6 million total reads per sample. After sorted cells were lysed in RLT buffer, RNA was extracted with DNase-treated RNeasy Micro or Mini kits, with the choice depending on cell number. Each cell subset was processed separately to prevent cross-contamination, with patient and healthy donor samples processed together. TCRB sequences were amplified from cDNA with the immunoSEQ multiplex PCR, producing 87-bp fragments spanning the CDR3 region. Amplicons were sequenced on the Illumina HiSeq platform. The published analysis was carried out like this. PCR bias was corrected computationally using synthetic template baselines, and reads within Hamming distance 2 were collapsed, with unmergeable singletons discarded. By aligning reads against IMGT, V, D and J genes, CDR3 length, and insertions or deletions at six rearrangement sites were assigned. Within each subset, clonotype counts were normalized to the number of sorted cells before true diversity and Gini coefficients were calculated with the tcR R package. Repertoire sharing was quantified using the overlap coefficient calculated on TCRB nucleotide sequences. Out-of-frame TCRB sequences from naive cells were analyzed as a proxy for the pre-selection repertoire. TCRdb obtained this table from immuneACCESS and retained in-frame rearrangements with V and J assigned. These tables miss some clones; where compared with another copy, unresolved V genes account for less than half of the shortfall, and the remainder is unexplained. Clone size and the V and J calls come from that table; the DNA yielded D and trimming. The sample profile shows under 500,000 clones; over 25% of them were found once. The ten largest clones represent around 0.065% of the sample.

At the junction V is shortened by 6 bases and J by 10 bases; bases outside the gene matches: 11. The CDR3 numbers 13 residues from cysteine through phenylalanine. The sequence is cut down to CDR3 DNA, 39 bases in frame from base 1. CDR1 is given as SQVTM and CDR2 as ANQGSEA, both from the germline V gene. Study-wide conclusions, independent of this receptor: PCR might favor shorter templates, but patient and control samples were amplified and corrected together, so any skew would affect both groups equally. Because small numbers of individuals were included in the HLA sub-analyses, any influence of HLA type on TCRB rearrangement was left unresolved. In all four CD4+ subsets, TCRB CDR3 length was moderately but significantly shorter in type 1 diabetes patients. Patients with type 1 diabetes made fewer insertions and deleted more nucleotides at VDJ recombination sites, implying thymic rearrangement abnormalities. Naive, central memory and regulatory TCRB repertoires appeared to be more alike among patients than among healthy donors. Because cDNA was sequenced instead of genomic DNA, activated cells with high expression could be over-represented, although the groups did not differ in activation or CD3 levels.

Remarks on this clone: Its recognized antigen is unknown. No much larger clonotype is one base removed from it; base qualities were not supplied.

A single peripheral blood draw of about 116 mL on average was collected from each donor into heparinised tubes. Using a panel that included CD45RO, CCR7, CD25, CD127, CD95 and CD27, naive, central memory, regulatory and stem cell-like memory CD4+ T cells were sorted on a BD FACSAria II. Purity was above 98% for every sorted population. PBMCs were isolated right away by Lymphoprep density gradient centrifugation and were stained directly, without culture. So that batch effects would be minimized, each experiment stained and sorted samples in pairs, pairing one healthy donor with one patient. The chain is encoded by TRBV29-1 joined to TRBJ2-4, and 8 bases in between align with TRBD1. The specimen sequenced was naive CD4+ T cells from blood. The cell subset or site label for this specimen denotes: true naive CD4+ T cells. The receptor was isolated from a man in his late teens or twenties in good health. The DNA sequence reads TGCAGCGTGGGCCTGGGACAGGCGGGTATTCAGTACTTC. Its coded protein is CSVGLGQAGIQYF.